These 2 T cell receptor beta chains were sequenced from one sample in a study of cytomegalovirus exposure and HLA in healthy donors (dated by TCRdb to 2016 to 2017). The library was obtained by the immunoSEQ multiplex PCR assay. For the multiplex PCR, a mixture combining 60 forward primers for TCR Vbeta segments and 13 reverse primers for TCR Jbeta segments was used. TCRdb obtained this table from immuneACCESS and retained in-frame rearrangements with V and J assigned. These tables miss some clones; where compared with another copy, unresolved V genes account for less than half of the shortfall, and the remainder is unexplained. Across this sample there are about 130,000 clones, with roughly 70% seen only once. The ten largest clones represent under 5.5% of the sample. The sample taken for sequencing was PBMCs. Receptors were obtained from a man aged 50 to 59 in good health and CMV-seropositive.

The CDR3 reads CASSQDLGPGHEQYF. In DNA, the CDR3 is TGCGCCAGCAGCCAAGATCTTGGCCCAGGGCACGAGCAGTACTTC. V is TRBV4-1 and J is TRBJ2-5, with a tentative D call TRBD1 (5 bases). The end of the DNA aligns better with TRBJ2-7, so the J call may be wrong. The CDR3 length is 15 residues. Germline values: CDR1 MGHRA, CDR2 YSYEKL.

This clone was recorded a few times. The rearrangement joins TRBV25-1 to TRBJ2-7; the D gene is possibly TRBD1 (6 bases). This CDR3 is built from 14 residues. Trimming took 5 bases from V and 3 from J, leaving 14 bases between them. Germline lookup yields CDR1 MGHDK and CDR2 SYGVNS. CDR3 DNA sequence: TGTGCCAGCAGTTGGGCAGGGGTCCACTACGAGCAGTACTTC. Its protein is CASSWAGVHYEQYF.